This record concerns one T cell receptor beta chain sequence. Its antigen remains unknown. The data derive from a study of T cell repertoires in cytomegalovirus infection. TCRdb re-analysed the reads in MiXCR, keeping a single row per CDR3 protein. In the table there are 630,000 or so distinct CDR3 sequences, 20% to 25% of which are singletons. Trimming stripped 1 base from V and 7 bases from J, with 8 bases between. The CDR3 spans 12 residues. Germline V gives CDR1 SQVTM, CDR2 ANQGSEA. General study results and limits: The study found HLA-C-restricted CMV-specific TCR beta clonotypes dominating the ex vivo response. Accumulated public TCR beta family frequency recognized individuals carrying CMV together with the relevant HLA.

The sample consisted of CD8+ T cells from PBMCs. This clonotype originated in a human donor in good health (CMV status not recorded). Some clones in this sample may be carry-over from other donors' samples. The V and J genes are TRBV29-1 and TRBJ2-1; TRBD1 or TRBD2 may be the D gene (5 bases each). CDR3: CSVEAEGNEQFF. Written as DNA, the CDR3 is TGCAGCGTTGAAGCCGAGGGGAATGAGCAGTTCTTC.